Following are 17 T cell receptor beta chains from one sample sequenced in a study of T cell responses to AZD1222 COVID-19 vaccine. Clones were read by immunoSEQ multiplex PCR, and TCRdb kept only the in-frame ones, dropping some. The sample carries around 110,000 clones, just over 85% recorded once. The sequences come from peripheral blood, collected on day 0 of AZD1222 vaccination. The receptors originated from an adult in good health.

The chain has TRBV4-3 and TRBJ2-7, with 9 bases identical to TRBD2. Germline V gene data show CDR1 as LGHNA and CDR2 as YSLEER. V dropped 1 base and J dropped 2; count of bases not matched to a gene: 3. This CDR3 contains 15 residues. CDR3: CASSQGTSAAYEQYF. CDR3 sequence (DNA): TGCGCCAGCAGCCAAGGGACTAGCGCCGCCTACGAGCAGTACTTC.

CDR3 nucleotides: TGTGCCACCATTGGGGCACGAGCCAAAAACATTCAGTACTTC. Translating it yields CATIGARAKNIQYF. The V gene is TRBV24-1, the J gene TRBJ2-4; maybe TRBD1 (5 bases). This CDR3 has 14 amino acids. Germline-derived CDR1 and CDR2 are KGHDR and SFDVKD. V lost 8 bases and J 0 bases, leaving 10 bases between the germline ends.

The V call is TRBV30, the J call TRBJ1-5; possibly TRBD1 for D (5 bases). CDR1 GTSNPN and CDR2 SVGIG come from the germline V gene (reference sequence). Trimming cost V 3 bases and J 3 bases, with 9 bases left between them. This CDR3 has 13 amino acids. The CDR3 DNA reads as TGTGCCTGGAGCGGGACGGACAATCAGCCCCAGCATTTT. Translation gives CAWSGTDNQPQHF.

The rearrangement links TRBV5-4 to TRBJ2-2, with 8 bases lining up with TRBD1. Per the germline V gene, CDR1 is SGHNT and CDR2 is YYREEE (reference sequence). The junction had 8 bases not matched to a gene; V was cut back by 0 bases and J by 7 bases. The CDR3 is made up of 16 amino acids. CDR3 bases: TGTGCCAGCAGCTTGGCGCAGGGGGCATTGGGCGGGGAGCTGTTTTTT. It translates to CASSLAQGALGGELFF. Supplemented by reference TRBV5-4 and TRBJ2-2, the full variable domain reads ETGVTQSPTHLIKTRGQQVTLRCSSQSGHNTVSWYQQALGQGPQFIFQYYREEENGRGNFPPRFSGLQFPNYSSELNVNALELDDSALYLCASSLAQGALGGELFFGEGSRLTVL.

The chain has TRBV7-9 and TRBJ2-5; TRBD2 aligns across 11 bases. The CDR3 totals 17 residues. The J segment lost 10 bases and the V segment lost 1 base, leaving 14 bases of the junction unmatched. CDR1 is SEHNR, CDR2 FQNEAQ, per germline (reference sequence). CDR3 residues: CASSLGGLADVKRNQYF. DNA for the CDR3: TGTGCCAGCAGCTTAGGGGGACTAGCGGACGTCAAGAGAAACCAGTACTTC.

The genes are TRBV6-6 and TRBJ1-4; 8 bases agree with TRBD1. Germline V gene data show CDR1 as MNHNY and CDR2 as SVGAGI (reference sequence). The V segment lost 2 bases and the J segment 5 bases; nucleotides outside the gene matches: 7. The CDR3 totals 16 residues. CDR3 in DNA: TGTGCCAGCAGTTACCTCGGACAGGGTTTCAATGAAAAACTGTTTTTT. Protein: CASSYLGQGFNEKLFF.

V and J are TRBV6-5 and TRBJ2-6; possibly TRBD2 for D (6 bases). Per the germline V gene, CDR1 is MNHEY and CDR2 is SVGAGI. V gave up 5 bases and J gave up 4 bases, with 12 bases separating them. The CDR3 contains 15 residues. In DNA, the CDR3 is TGTGCCAGCAGTCGAACGGGAGTGGGGGCCAACGTCCTGACTTTC. It codes for CASSRTGVGANVLTF.

To note about this clone: This same CDR3 is encoded by further DNA sequences in the sample. The chain is built from TRBV6-1 and TRBJ1-3; D is uncertain. CDR1 and CDR2 (germline): MNHNS, SASEGT. The CDR3 covers 17 residues. V lost 0 bases to trimming and J lost 0 bases, with 12 bases between them. Here the CDR3 DNA reads TGTGCCAGCAGTGAAGCCGCCGGGGTGGGCTCTGGAAACACCATATATTTT. Its translation is CASSEAAGVGSGNTIYF.

The chain joins TRBV12-2 to TRBJ1-2. TRBV12-2 is a listed pseudogene. The CDR3 runs to 15 residues. For the CDR3, the DNA is TGTGCAAGTCGCACTAGAGACAGTATTAACTATGGCTACACCTTC. Encoded protein: CASRTRDSINYGYTF.

The V gene is TRBV19, the J gene TRBJ1-1, with D hard to call. Trimming took 5 bases from V and 1 from J, leaving 8 bases between them. Germline V gives CDR1 LNHDA, CDR2 SQIVND (reference sequence). The CDR3 covers 13 residues. The CDR3 nucleotides are TGTGCCAGTAGTTCCCAATGGAACACTGAAGCTTTCTTT. Encoded protein: CASSSQWNTEAFF.

J is TRBJ2-1 and V is TRBV7-7; D ambiguous. The CDR3 is 15 residues long. Germline V lookup: CDR1 SSHAT, CDR2 FNYEAQ (reference sequence). V lost 1 base and J lost 1, with 8 bases in between. The DNA for the CDR3 is TGTGCCAGCAGCTTAGTATTAGGGTCCTACAATGAGCAGTTCTTC. This sequence encodes CASSLVLGSYNEQFF.

The V call is TRBV4-1, the J call TRBJ1-1; maybe TRBD1 (5 bases). The germline V and J ends were trimmed by 2 bases and 1 base, with 11 bases remaining between them. The CDR3 consists of 15 residues. Germline V gene lookup returns CDR1 MGHRA and CDR2 YSYEKL. The CDR3 DNA follows: TGCGCCAGCAGCCAACGAGCGGGGGGGAACACTGAAGCTTTCTTT. Translating it yields CASSQRAGGNTEAFF.

J is TRBJ2-3 and V is TRBV5-1, with D hard to call. The V end lost 0 bases, the J end lost 1 base, and 12 bases lay between the germline ends. The length of the CDR3 is 16 residues. Germline values: CDR1 SGHRS, CDR2 YFSETQ. This CDR3 reads CASSLGPVGGTDTQYF. The CDR3 region has the DNA TGCGCCAGCAGCTTGGGCCCCGTTGGTGGCACAGATACGCAGTATTTT.

With respect to this clone: The sample holds other DNA sequences that translate to the same CDR3. Here the CDR3 reads CASSFAGNTEAFF. The CDR3 coding sequence is TGTGCCAGCAGCTTCGCTGGGAACACTGAAGCTTTCTTT. V gene TRBV12-3 or TRBV12-4 combines with J gene TRBJ1-1; no reliable D call. The V and J ends lost 6 bases and 1 base respectively, with 9 bases between them. The CDR3 is made up of 13 amino acids.

The rearrangement uses TRBV3-1 (or the pseudogene TRBV3-2) and TRBJ1-5; D may be TRBD1 (6 bases). The CDR3 consists of 15 residues. V was cut by 1 base and J by 3 bases, with 10 bases left in between. The germline CDR1 and CDR2 sequences are LGHDT and YNNKEL (reference sequence). The CDR3 region is CASSQAGGHNQPQHF. In DNA form, the CDR3 reads TGTGCCAGCAGCCAAGCCGGGGGGCACAATCAGCCCCAGCATTTT.

This chain joins TRBV7-2 and TRBJ1-6; TRBD1 agrees at 12 bases. The V gene end was trimmed by 5 bases and the J gene end by 7 bases; junction bases not matched to a gene: 6. This CDR3 contains 16 residues. CDR1 is SGHTA and CDR2 is FQGNSA in the germline V gene. The CDR3 DNA is TGTGCCAGCAGCCTGCCCGGGACAGGGGGCAATTCACCCCTCCACTTT. Residues: CASSLPGTGGNSPLHF.

The chain joins TRBV5-1 to TRBJ2-5, with a tentative D call TRBD2 (6 bases). V gave up 1 base and J gave up 2 bases, with 9 bases separating them. Germline CDR1 SGHRS, CDR2 YFSETQ. CDR3 size: 14 residues. CDR3 protein: CASSLTEGQETQYF. DNA of the CDR3: TGCGCCAGCAGCTTGACGGAGGGGCAAGAGACCCAGTACTTC.